This T cell receptor beta chain was obtained from a study of T cells in Graves' hyperthyroidism and ophthalmopathy. RNA transcripts served as the template for amplifying TCR beta CDR3 regions. A first-round RT-PCR of the TCR CDR3 used the HTBI primer set. TCRdb independently ran MiXCR on the multiplex PCR reads; one entry per CDR3 protein. The table shows 340,000 or so distinct CDR3 sequences, with 15% to 20% occurring only once. Ten or more counts support this clonotype. Lactation, pregnancy, other autoimmune disease or uncontrolled infection led to exclusion of patients. The CDR3 is 14 residues long. CDR1 and CDR2 from the germline V gene are PRHDT and FYEKMQ (reference sequence). Trimming took 5 bases from V and 4 from J; bases not matched to a gene: 5.

The TCR was taken from a woman between 50 and 59 years old with Graves' hyperthyroidism. Sequenced input: blood. This sequence joins TRBV13 and TRBJ2-5; 9 nucleotides match TRBD2. CDR3 coding DNA: TGTGCCAGCAGCAGTAGCGGGAGCGGAGAGACCCAGTACTTC. Protein product: CASSSSGSGETQYF.